This T cell receptor (beta chain) was documented in a study of persistence of HIV-infected CD4 T cells. This was the immunoSEQ version 4 assay in survey mode. The protocol was immunoSEQ multiplex PCR, while the TCRdb copy is restricted to in-frame clones and leaves out a portion. Of tens of thousands of clones listed, approximately 80% are singletons. A remark on this clone: Its specificity is not known.

Per the germline V gene, CDR1 is ENHRY and CDR2 is SYGVKD. The length of the CDR3 is 16 residues. Unmatched junction bases numbered 7, after V lost 8 bases and J lost 3 bases. Overlapping HIV-1 Gag 15-mer peptides at 0.85 to 1 ug per peptide per mL were used. CD40L/CD69 double-negative CD45RO-high memory CD4+ T cells were collected. The sequence came from an adult man with HIV who was CMV-seropositive. This chain uses TRBV10-3 with TRBJ2-7; 16 bases align to TRBD2. The sample in question was CD4+ T cells sorted from PBMCs after approximately 19-hour stimulation, obtained from a patient who received antiretroviral therapy. CDR3 in amino acids: CAISGTSGRAGYEQYF. In DNA, the CDR3 is TGTGCCATCTCCGGGACTAGCGGGAGGGCCGGCTACGAGCAGTACTTC.